This T cell receptor (beta chain) is drawn from a study of cytomegalovirus exposure and HLA in healthy donors. Germline-derived CDR1 and CDR2 are SGHVS and FQNEAQ. V trimming: 1 base; J trimming: 3 bases; junction bases outside the gene matches: 7. This CDR3 contains 16 residues. The primer mix had 60 Vbeta and 13 Jbeta primers. TCRdb's copy holds only in-frame clones and misses some; the assay was immunoSEQ multiplex PCR. Of roughly 40,000 clones in the sample, 65% to 85% are singletons; the top ten hold 2.5% to 3.5%. This clonotype was obtained from a man aged 45-65 years in good health and CMV-seronegative. The sample taken for sequencing was PBMCs. The V call is TRBV7-8, the J call TRBJ2-7; TRBD1 aligns across 9 bases. The DNA for the CDR3 is TGTGCCAGCAGCTTAGGCCGGGACAGGGTGGACTACGAGCAGTACTTC. Protein: CASSLGRDRVDYEQYF.